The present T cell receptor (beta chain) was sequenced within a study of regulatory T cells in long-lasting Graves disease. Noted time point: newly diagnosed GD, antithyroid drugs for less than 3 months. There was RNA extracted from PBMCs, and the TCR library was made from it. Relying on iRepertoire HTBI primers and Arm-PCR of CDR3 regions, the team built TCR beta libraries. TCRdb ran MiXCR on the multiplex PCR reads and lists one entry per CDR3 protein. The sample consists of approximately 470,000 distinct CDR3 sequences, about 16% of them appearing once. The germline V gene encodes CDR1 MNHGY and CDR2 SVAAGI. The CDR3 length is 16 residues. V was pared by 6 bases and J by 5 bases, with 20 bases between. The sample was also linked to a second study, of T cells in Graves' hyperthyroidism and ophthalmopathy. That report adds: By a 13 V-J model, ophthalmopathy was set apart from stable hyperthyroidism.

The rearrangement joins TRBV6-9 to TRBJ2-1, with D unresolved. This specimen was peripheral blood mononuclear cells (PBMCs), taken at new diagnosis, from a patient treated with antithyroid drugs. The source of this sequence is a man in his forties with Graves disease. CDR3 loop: CASSYRSVALNNEQFF. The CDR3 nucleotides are TGTGCCAGCAGCTATAGGTCGGTAGCTTTAAACAATGAGCAGTTCTTC.